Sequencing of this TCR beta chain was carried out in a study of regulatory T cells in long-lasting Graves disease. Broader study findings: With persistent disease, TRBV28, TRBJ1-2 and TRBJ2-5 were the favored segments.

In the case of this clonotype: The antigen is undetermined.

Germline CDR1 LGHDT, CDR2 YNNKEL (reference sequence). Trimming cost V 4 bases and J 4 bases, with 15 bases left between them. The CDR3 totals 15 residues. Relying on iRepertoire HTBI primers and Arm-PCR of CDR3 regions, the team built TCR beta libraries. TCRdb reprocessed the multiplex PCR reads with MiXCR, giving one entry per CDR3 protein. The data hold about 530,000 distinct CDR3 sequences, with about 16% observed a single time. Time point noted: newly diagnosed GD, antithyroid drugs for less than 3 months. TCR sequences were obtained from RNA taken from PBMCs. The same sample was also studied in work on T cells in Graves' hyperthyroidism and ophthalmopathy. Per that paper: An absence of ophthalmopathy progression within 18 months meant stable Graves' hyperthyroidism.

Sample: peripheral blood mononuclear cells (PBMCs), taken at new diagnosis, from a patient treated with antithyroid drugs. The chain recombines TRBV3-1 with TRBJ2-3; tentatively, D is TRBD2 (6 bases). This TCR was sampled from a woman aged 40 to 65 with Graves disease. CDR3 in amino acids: CASSRKGLGPDTQYF. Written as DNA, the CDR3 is TGTGCCAGCAGCCGAAAGGGACTGGGCCCAGATACGCAGTATTTT.